This T cell receptor (beta chain) was recorded in a study of ipilimumab plus nivolumab after autologous stem cell transplantation. Overall study context: A median of roughly eight nivolumab and a few ipilimumab doses were given. Study-level findings and limits: TCR repertoire, Treg phenotype and gut microbiota reportedly support more study of this approach.

From germline, CDR1 is SGDLS and CDR2 YYNGEE. The CDR3 covers 15 residues. The junction had 2 bases not matched to a gene; V was cut back by 0 bases and J by 6 bases. A remark on this clone: Its antigen is unidentified.

Clones were sequenced by immunoSEQ multiplex PCR, and TCRdb holds only the in-frame ones, with some missing. The table lists fewer than 45,000 clones, 80% to 95% of them singletons. The chain recombines TRBV9 with TRBJ1-6, with TRBD1 identical over 8 bases. This TCR came from a male donor with multiple myeloma. Sequencing used PBMCs, obtained in a trial of ipilimumab plus nivolumab as post-transplant consolidation. In DNA, the CDR3 is TGTGCCAGCAGCGTAGGACAGGGGTCTAATTCACCCCTCCACTTT. This translates into CASSVGQGSNSPLHF.